This TCR beta chain originates from a study of blood T cell repertoires in COVID-19. In the source study's methods: Amplification of reference gene primers provided the estimated nucleated cell counts. Generated by immunoSEQ multiplex PCR, the TCRdb table keeps only in-frame clones and is missing some. V and J calls and clone size are as listed in that table; D and trimming were resolved from the DNA. Of around 140,000 clones listed, 60% to 80% are singletons. Between the trimmed V and J ends, which lost 5 bases and 4 bases, there was a span of 14 bases. The length of the CDR3 is 14 residues. Germline V gives CDR1 LNHDA, CDR2 SQIVND (reference sequence).

This TCR was recovered from a woman aged 45-60 years who had recovered from COVID-19. V usage is TRBV19 and J usage is TRBJ1-2; D is unclear. The specimen sequenced was PBMCs or T cells enriched from blood (not recorded which). The CDR3 DNA sequence: TGTGCCAGTAGTGCCCAACGCACAGTCTATGGCTACACCTTC. The encoded protein is CASSAQRTVYGYTF.